This T cell receptor beta chain was obtained from a study of identical twins. This clonotype was observed a handful of times. What it binds is unknown. The V gene's germline CDR1 is DFQATT and CDR2 SNEGSKA (reference sequence). Trimming left V 6 bases short and J 8 bases short, with 23 bases between. This CDR3 is 15 amino acids long. Points from the study as a whole: Insertions were reduced in abundant cord blood beta clonotypes but not in memory repertoires.

It was template switching that added a universal primer site, and there were unique molecular identifiers on the cDNA. MiXCR, applied by TCRdb to the 5' RACE reads, yields one record per CDR3 protein. The sample has roughly 490,000 distinct CDR3 sequences, around an eighth seen once. The same sample was also studied in work on yellow fever vaccine responses in identical twins. As that report states: Twins' vaccine T cell response reportedly seemed partly convergent, partly personalized.

The receptor's source is a woman aged 18-35 years in good health. Source material: CD4+ T cells sorted from blood. The chain employs TRBV20-1 and TRBJ2-1; D is uncertain. The chain's CDR3 is CSASASNLWMDEQFF. CDR3 nucleotides: TGCAGTGCCTCCGCTTCGAATCTTTGGATGGATGAGCAGTTCTTC.